These T cell receptor beta chains were read from a single sample in a study of long-term antiretroviral therapy in people with HIV. Libraries were prepared by immunoSEQ multiplex PCR; TCRdb keeps only in-frame clonotypes and omits some of them. This sample has tens of thousands of clones; 90% to 95% occur once, and the top ten carry more than 8%. This sample comprised unsorted PBMCs, obtained 7.6 years after starting antiretroviral therapy. The receptors stem from a woman aged 40 to 50 with HIV. CDR3s leave out the opening cysteine and the closing phenylalanine or tryptophan.

>TRBV6-1|TRBJ1-2
ASNRDRGNGYT
>TRBV19|TRBJ1-4
ASRIISGTNEKLF
>TRBV9|TRBJ1-1
ASSVTVMNTEAF
>TRBV6-5|TRBJ1-6
ASSLLRRGNSPLH
>TRBV7-2|TRBJ1-6
ASSMGQVYSPLH
>TRBV7-8|TRBJ2-7
ASSFSGLEQY
>TRBV9|TRBJ2-5
ASSVGVAGGRETQY
>TRBV29-1|TRBJ2-2
SVGGTGNSGELF
>TRBV4-3|TRBJ1-2
ASSQEGTGGRYGYT
>TRBV5-1|TRBJ1-1
ASSLGTGGSTEAF
>TRBV7-9|TRBJ1-4
ASSLRDNNEKLF
>TRBV19|TRBJ1-5
ASREGRHTDSNQPQH
>TRBV5-4|TRBJ1-2
ASSPRVGGYT
>TRBV7-6|TRBJ2-7
ASSLGLEGSSYEQY
>TRBV18|TRBJ2-1
ASSSGQGIHEQF
>TRBV9|TRBJ2-1
ASSPRIGDSATRYNEQF
>TRBV11-2|TRBJ1-2
ASSLVAGGGYGYT
>TRBV25-1|TRBJ1-1
ASSEYGAGRNTEAF
>TRBV5-1|TRBJ1-1
ASSLERTGGTEAF
>TRBV7-2|TRBJ2-1
ASSVQGAYYNEQF
>TRBV27|TRBJ2-6
ASAAAGAGANVLT
>TRBV29-1|TRBJ1-2
SVEVGEGYT
>TRBV25-1|TRBJ1-2
ASSEFGLANYGYT
>TRBV20-1|TRBJ2-5
SGLGETQY
>TRBV6-5|TRBJ1-2
ASSYSSRDYGYT
>TRBV5-1|TRBJ1-4
ASSFRKGGEKLF
>TRBV6-5|TRBJ1-3
ASSYSRERGRNTIY
>TRBV5-4|TRBJ2-7
ASSLALAGGPGDEQY
>TRBV5-6|TRBJ2-5
ASSVLPEETQY
>TRBV7-2|TRBJ2-1
ASSLIAGLLFNEQF
>TRBV30|TRBJ2-3
AWQPGQASTDTQY
>TRBV7-2|TRBJ1-5
ASSLEGAVVNQPQH
>TRBV6-5|TRBJ1-4
ASSYQAGGNEKLF
>TRBV19|TRBJ1-5
ASSSQQGAHQPQH
>TRBV7-2|TRBJ1-4
ASSSRGREKLF
>TRBV19|TRBJ2-5
ASSIGLAGGQETQY
>TRBV4-2|TRBJ2-7
ASSPGTAAGAYEQY
>TRBV29-1|TRBJ1-2
SVEWGPWRGLNNYGYT
>TRBV7-2|TRBJ1-5
ASSPAAYSNQPQH
>TRBV30|TRBJ1-1
AWSVPDRRNTEAF
>TRBV19|TRBJ1-1
ASSIDRGRRNTEAF
>TRBV6-1|TRBJ1-6
ASSEIRALGSPLH
>TRBV27|TRBJ1-2
ASSNRGPHYGYT
>TRBV4-1|TRBJ2-1
ASSQDLGTSGDNEQF
>TRBV7-9|TRBJ2-6
ASSLSWRPGANVLT
>TRBV6-6|TRBJ1-1
ASSYRQGTEAF
>TRBV2|TRBJ1-5
ASRDTNQPQH
>TRBV28|TRBJ1-6
ASSLGSYSPLH
>TRBV14|TRBJ2-3
ASSQRRISTDTQY
>TRBV27|TRBJ2-1
ASSPRDRGLRHEQF